This TCR beta chain was recovered during a study of OX40 agonist ivuxolimab in advanced cancers. Germline CDR1 SQVTM, CDR2 ANQGSEA. CDR3 length: 14 residues. J was trimmed by 4 bases and V by 6 bases; bases with no gene match: 8. Only in-frame clones appear in the TCRdb table, and some are missing; sequencing was by immunoSEQ multiplex PCR. The table lists approximately 89,000 clones, about 88% of them singletons. In the case of this clone: Antigen specificity is unknown.

Study-wide results and limits: The study found that CD8+ T cells averaged more expanded clones than CD4+.

The input for sequencing was CD4+ or CD8+ T cells sorted from blood, taken in a trial of the OX40 agonist ivuxolimab. V gene TRBV29-1 combines with J gene TRBJ2-5; 10 bases agree with TRBD1. The sequence was obtained from an adult with an advanced solid tumor such as melanoma, head and neck, liver or kidney cancer. DNA of the CDR3: TGCAGCGTCCCCGGACAGGGGGTGGGAGAGACCCAGTACTTC. Amino acid sequence: CSVPGQGVGETQYF.